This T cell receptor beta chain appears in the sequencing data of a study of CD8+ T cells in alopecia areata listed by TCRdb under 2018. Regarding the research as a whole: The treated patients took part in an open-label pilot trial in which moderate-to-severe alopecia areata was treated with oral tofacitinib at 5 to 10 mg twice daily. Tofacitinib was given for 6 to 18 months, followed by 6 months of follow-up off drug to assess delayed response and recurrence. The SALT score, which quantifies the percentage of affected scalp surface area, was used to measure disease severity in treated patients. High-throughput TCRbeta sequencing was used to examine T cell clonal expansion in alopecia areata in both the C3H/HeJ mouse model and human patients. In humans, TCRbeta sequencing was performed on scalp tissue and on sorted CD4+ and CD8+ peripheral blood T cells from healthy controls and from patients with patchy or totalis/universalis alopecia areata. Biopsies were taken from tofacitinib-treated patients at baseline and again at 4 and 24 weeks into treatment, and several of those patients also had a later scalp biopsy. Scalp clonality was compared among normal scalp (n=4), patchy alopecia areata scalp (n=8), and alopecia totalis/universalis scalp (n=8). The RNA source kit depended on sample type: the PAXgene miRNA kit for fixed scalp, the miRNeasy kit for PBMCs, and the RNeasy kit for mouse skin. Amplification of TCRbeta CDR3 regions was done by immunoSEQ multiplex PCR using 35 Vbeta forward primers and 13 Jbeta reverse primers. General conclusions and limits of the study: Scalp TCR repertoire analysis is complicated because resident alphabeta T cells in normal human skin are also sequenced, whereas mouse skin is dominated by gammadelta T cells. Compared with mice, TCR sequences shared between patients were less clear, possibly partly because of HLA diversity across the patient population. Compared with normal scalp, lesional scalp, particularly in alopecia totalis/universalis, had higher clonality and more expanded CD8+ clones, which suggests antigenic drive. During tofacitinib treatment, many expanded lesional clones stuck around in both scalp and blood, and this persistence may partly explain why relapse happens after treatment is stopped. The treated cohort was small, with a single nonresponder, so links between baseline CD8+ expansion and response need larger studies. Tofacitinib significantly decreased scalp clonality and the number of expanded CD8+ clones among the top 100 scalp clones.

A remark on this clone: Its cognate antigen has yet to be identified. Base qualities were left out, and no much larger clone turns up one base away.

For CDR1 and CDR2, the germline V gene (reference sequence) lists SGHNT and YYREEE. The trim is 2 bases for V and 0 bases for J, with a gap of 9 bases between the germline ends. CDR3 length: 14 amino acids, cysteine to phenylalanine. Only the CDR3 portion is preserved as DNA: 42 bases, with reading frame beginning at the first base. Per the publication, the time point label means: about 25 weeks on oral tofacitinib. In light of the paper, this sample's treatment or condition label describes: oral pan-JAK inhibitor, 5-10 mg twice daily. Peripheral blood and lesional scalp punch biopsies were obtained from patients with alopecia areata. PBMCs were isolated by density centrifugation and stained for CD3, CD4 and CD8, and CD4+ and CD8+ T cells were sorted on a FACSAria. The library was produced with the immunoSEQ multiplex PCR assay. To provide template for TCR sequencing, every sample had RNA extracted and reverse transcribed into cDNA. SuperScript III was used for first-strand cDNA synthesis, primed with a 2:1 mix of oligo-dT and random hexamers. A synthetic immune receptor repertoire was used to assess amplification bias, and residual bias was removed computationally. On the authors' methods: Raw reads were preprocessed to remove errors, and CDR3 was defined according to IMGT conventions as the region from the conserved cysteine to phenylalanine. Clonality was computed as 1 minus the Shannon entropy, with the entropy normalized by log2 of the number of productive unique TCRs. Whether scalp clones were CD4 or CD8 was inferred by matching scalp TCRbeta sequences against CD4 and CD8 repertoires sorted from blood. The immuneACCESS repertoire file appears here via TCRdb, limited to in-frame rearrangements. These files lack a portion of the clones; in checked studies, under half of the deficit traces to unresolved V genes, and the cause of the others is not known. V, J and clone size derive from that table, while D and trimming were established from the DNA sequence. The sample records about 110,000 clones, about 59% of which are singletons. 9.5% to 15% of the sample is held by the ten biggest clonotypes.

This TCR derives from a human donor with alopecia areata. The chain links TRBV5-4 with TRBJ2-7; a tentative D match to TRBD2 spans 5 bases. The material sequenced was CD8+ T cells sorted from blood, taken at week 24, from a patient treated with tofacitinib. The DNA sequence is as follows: TGTGCCAGCAGCTTCGGGGATGTCTCCTACGAGCAGTACTTC. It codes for CASSFGDVSYEQYF. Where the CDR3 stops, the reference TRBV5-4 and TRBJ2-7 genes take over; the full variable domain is ETGVTQSPTHLIKTRGQQVTLRCSSQSGHNTVSWYQQALGQGPQFIFQYYREEENGRGNFPPRFSGLQFPNYSSELNVNALELDDSALYLCASSFGDVSYEQYFGPGTRLTVT.